This T cell receptor (beta chain) was recovered during a study of CD8 T cells in Susac syndrome. Reverse transcription used roughly 0.45 to 1 ug RNA and random hexamers. TCRdb used MiXCR to reprocess the immunoSEQ multiplex PCR reads, holding one entry per CDR3 protein. The table lists a few hundred thousand distinct CDR3 sequences, about 94% of them singletons, with about 0.15% in the top ten. Unmatched junction bases numbered 12, after V lost 4 bases and J lost 7 bases. CDR3 size: 15 residues. Germline V gives CDR1 MNHEY, CDR2 SMNVEV (reference sequence). This sequence was found in a human donor with Susac syndrome. The chain carries TRBV27 and TRBJ1-2, with 7 nucleotides matching TRBD1. The specimen sequenced was CD4+ T cells from PBMCs. The CDR3 sequence is CASSSTIVTGAGYTF. Written as DNA, the CDR3 is TGTGCCAGCAGTTCCACAATCGTAACAGGGGCTGGCTACACCTTC.